These 10 T cell receptor beta chains share one sample of origin, sequenced in a study of beta chain features in type 1 diabetes listed by TCRdb under 2018. Results and caveats for the whole study, not just this receptor: Type 1 diabetes patients showed a moderate but significant shortening of TCRB CDR3 length in all four CD4+ subsets.

No antigen has been identified for these receptors. The library was prepared using the immunoSEQ multiplex PCR assay. The entire amount of isolated RNA was reverse transcribed using the High Capacity cDNA Reverse Transcription Kit, so the sequenced TCRB transcripts were expressed ones. Here the immuneACCESS table is served through TCRdb, limited to in-frame sequences with V and J called. Missing clones are a known gap in these copies; in checked studies unresolved V genes cover under half, and the rest lacks a known reason. This sample has over 650,000 clones in its table, and over 11% of those were observed once. 0.04% of the sample comes from the top ten. The material sequenced was naive CD4+ T cells from blood. In the paper's terms, the cell subset or site label means: true naive CD4+ T cells. Receptors originate from a man between 18 and 29 years old with type 1 diabetes.

The genes are TRBV5-6 and TRBJ2-1, with 10 bases aligning to TRBD2. CDR3 length equals 15 residues. J lost 8 bases, V lost 4 bases, and 9 bases had no gene match. CDR1 is SGHDT, CDR2 YYEEEE, per germline. CDR3 sequence (DNA): TGTGCCAGCAGCCCCCTAGCGGGAGAGCTCCATGAGCAGTTCTTC. Its translation: CASSPLAGELHEQFF.

This chain uses TRBV30 with TRBJ1-1; D gene uncertain. V gave up 0 bases and J gave up 0 bases, with 14 bases separating them. The CDR3 length is 16 residues. CDR1 GTSNPN and CDR2 SVGIG come from the germline V gene (reference sequence). As DNA, the CDR3 is TGTGCCTGGAGTGTACGTTGGAGGGTGGTGAACACTGAAGCTTTCTTT. Translated: CAWSVRWRVVNTEAFF.

The genes are TRBV4-2 and TRBJ2-7, with D perhaps matching TRBD1 or TRBD2 (5 bases each). Germline loops: CDR1 LGHNA, CDR2 YNFKEQ. The CDR3 contains 16 residues. Trimming cost V 3 bases and J 3 bases, with 18 bases left between them. The CDR3 sequence: CASSHPGGGSLYEQYF. In nucleotides, the CDR3 is TGTGCCAGCAGCCACCCGGGTGGGGGTTCTCTCTACGAGCAGTACTTC.

This sequence joins TRBV30 and TRBJ2-7, with 8 nucleotides matching TRBD2. Trimming took 4 bases from V and 5 from J; bases not matched to a gene: 4. CDR1 and CDR2 (germline): GTSNPN, SVGIG (reference sequence). The CDR3 is made up of 12 amino acids. Written as DNA, the CDR3 is TGTGCCTGGAATGCGGGAGGCGACGAGCAGTACTTC. This gives the protein CAWNAGGDEQYF.

This clone was counted a few times. The genes are TRBV28 and TRBJ2-1, with TRBD1 as a possible D gene (7 bases). Germline V CDR1 and CDR2: MDHEN, SYDVKM. V shed 10 bases and J shed 10 bases, with 8 bases lying between them. The CDR3 consists of 9 residues. CDR3 sequence reads: CATGGEQFF. The CDR3 bases are TGTGCCACAGGGGGGGAGCAGTTCTTC.

V gene TRBV27 combines with J gene TRBJ2-5; possible D gene TRBD2, 6 bases. Trimming took 3 bases from V and 5 from J, leaving 13 bases between them. CDR1 is MNHEY, CDR2 SMNVEV, per germline (reference sequence). The CDR3 length is 14 residues. CDR3 residues: CASSFQRAGETQYF. CDR3 in DNA: TGTGCCAGCAGTTTCCAGCGGGCGGGCGAGACCCAGTACTTC.

This chain connects TRBV28 to TRBJ1-3; D remains unclear. The V and J ends lost 3 bases and 3 bases respectively, with 6 bases between them. This CDR3 contains 13 residues. CDR1 MDHEN and CDR2 SYDVKM come from the germline V gene. The CDR3 DNA reads as TGTGCCAGCAGTTTCCCTGTTGGAAACACCATATATTTT. It codes for CASSFPVGNTIYF.

This clone was seen a handful of times. The chain employs TRBV7-2 and TRBJ2-7, with TRBD2 matching over 9 bases. There are 15 residues in the CDR3. From germline, CDR1 is SGHTA and CDR2 FQGNSA. V dropped 5 bases and J dropped 1; count of bases not matched to a gene: 6. Here the CDR3 reads CASSRLTSGSYEQYF. CDR3 in DNA: TGTGCCAGCAGCCGTCTCACTAGCGGGTCCTACGAGCAGTACTTC.

The chain is built from TRBV30 and TRBJ2-2, with a possible D match to TRBD2 (6 bases). Germline CDR1 GTSNPN, CDR2 SVGIG (reference sequence). With 7 bases removed from V and 7 bases from J, the gap between germline ends came to 10 bases. The CDR3 loop spans 11 amino acids. CDR3 bases: TGTGCCTCTCCCGGGAGCGGGGAGCTGTTTTTT. Protein: CASPGSGELFF. Supplemented by reference TRBV30 and TRBJ2-2, the full variable domain reads SQTIHQWPATLVQPVGSPLSLECTVEGTSNPNLYWYRQAAGRGLQLLFYSVGIGQISSEVPQNLSASRPQDRQFILSSKKLLLSDSGFYLCASPGSGELFFGEGSRLTVL.

This clone was counted a few times. The J gene is TRBJ1-2, the V gene TRBV11-2, with a weak D call TRBD1 (5 bases). The CDR3 is made up of 16 amino acids. The V gene's germline CDR1 is SGHAT and CDR2 FQNNGV. V was clipped by 0 bases and J by 4 bases, with 15 bases between them. The CDR3: CASSLEPQASAYGYTF. The CDR3 bases are TGTGCCAGCAGCTTAGAACCACAGGCCTCTGCCTATGGCTACACCTTC. The whole variable domain, remainder taken from reference TRBV11-2 and TRBJ1-2, is EAGVAQSPRYKIIEKRQSVAFWCNPISGHATLYWYQQILGQGPKLLIQFQNNGVVDDSQLPKDRFSAERLKGVDSTLKIQPAKLEDSAVYLCASSLEPQASAYGYTFGSGTRLTVV.